This T cell receptor (beta chain) derives from a study of T cells in Graves' hyperthyroidism and ophthalmopathy. Across the whole study: Pretreatment peripheral blood was obtained at initial diagnosis. Whole-study results and caveats: Researchers report that a 13 V-J model separated ophthalmopathy from stable hyperthyroidism.

This clonotype was seen more than once but under ten times. Its antigen is currently unknown. V trimming: 5 bases; J trimming: 6 bases; junction bases outside the gene matches: 14. Germline V gene data show CDR1 as SQVTM and CDR2 as ANQGSEA. The CDR3 sequence is 15 residues long. Clinicians diagnosed patients from clinical symptoms, serum thyroxine and TRAb, thyroid ultrasound and orbital computed tomography. TCR beta CDR3 region amplification was performed from RNA transcripts. RT-PCR in the first round (using the HTBI primer set) targeted the TCR CDR3. Via MiXCR, TCRdb re-called the multiplex PCR reads, giving one row per CDR3 protein. The sample yields some 620,000 distinct CDR3 sequences, roughly 17% seen once.

V usage is TRBV29-1 and J usage is TRBJ2-7, with 9 positions matching TRBD1. Sequenced sample: blood. The TCR sequence derives from a woman aged 25 to 39 with Graves' hyperthyroidism. The CDR3 DNA follows: TGCAGCGTTTCCCGGGACAGGGATTTTCTTCGCGAGCAGTACTTC. Protein: CSVSRDRDFLREQYF.